This TCR beta chain derives from a study of shared clonotypes between healthy human individuals. For the study at large: Plates per donor: three CD4 naive, three CD4 memory, two CD8 naive, one CD8 memory.

In the authors' workflow: Without quality scores, immunoSEQ junctional reads could not be filtered like full-length reads. Libraries were prepared by immunoSEQ multiplex PCR; TCRdb keeps only in-frame clonotypes and omits some of them. That table gives V, J and clone size, and the DNA gave D and trimming. The sample records around 700,000 clones, 72% being singletons. Trimming shortened V by 5 bases and J by 5 bases, and 12 bases separated the two germline ends. Per germline, CDR1 SGHTA and CDR2 FQGTGA. This CDR3 has 13 residues. This clone was seen only a few times. This TCR was sampled from a woman in her thirties in good health. The chain combines TRBV7-3 with TRBJ1-1; D possibly corresponds to TRBD1 (5 bases). Input material: memory CD4+ T cells sorted from blood. Subset given: CD45RA-negative fraction. CDR3 residues: CASSPAEGTEAFF. The CDR3 region has the DNA TGTGCCAGCAGCCCAGCGGAGGGGACTGAAGCTTTCTTT.